What follows is one T cell receptor (beta chain) and its context. Its specificity is unknown. This sample is drawn from a study of T cells after yellow fever vaccination. For the study at large: Low-cell-number fractions underwent preparation using SMART-Seq v4 Ultra Low Input.

V lost 0 bases and J lost 3, with 12 bases in between. The CDR3 sequence is 15 residues long. Germline V gene data show CDR1 as SGHRS and CDR2 as YFSETQ. Regarding the study as a whole: There was a small share of clonotypes that showed up in both the CD4 and CD8 compartments. In post-booster samples, most primary-vaccination clones reappeared (96% CD4, 70% to 90% CD8).

In making TCR cDNA, 5'RACE template switching added a universal primer site and UMIs to it. TCRdb analysed the 5' RACE reads with MiXCR anew, one entry per CDR3 protein. The sample has roughly 400,000 distinct CDR3 sequences, 18% seen once. The sample in question was PBMCs, obtained before the yellow fever booster vaccination. The chain uses TRBV5-1 and TRBJ1-1; TRBD1 is a possible D gene (5 bases). The sequence was obtained from a man between 18 and 35 years old who received the YFV17D yellow fever vaccine. The chain's CDR3 is CASSLVRGTYTEAFF. The CDR3 coding sequence is TGCGCCAGCAGCTTGGTACGGGGGACGTACACTGAAGCTTTCTTT.